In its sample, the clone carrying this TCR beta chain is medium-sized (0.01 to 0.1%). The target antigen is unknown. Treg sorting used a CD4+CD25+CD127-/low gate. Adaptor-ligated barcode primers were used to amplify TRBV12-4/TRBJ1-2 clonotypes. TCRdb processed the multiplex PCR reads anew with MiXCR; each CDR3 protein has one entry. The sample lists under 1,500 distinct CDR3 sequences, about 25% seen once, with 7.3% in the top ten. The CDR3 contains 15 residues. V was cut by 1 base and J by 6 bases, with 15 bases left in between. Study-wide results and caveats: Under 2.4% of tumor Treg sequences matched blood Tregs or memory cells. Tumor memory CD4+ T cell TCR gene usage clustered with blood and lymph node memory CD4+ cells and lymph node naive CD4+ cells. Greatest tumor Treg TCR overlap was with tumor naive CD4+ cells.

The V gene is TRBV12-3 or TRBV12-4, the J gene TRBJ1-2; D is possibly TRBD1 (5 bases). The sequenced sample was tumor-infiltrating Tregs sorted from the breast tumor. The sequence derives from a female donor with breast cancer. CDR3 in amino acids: CASSLGDGLGDGYTF. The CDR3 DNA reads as TGTGCCAGCAGTTTAGGGGACGGTCTTGGGGATGGCTACACCTTC.